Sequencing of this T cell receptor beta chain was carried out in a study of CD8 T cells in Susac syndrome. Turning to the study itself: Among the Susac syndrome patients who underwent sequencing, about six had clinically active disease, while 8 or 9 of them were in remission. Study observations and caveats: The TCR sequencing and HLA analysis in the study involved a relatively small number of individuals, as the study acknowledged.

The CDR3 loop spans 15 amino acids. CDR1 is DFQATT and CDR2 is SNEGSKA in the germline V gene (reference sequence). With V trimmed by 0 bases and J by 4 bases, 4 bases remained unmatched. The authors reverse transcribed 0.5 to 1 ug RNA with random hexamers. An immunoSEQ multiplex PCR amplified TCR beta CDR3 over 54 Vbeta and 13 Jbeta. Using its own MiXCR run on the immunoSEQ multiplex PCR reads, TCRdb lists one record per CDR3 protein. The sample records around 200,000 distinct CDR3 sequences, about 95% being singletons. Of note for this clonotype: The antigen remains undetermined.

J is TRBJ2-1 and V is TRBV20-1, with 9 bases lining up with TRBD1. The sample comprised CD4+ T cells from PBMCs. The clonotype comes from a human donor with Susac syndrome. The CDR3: CSARETGTGYNEQFF. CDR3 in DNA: TGCAGTGCTAGAGAGACCGGGACAGGGTACAATGAGCAGTTCTTC.